These 14 T cell receptor beta chains came from one sample sequenced in a study of T cells in Graves' hyperthyroidism and ophthalmopathy. What was amplified from RNA transcripts were TCR beta CDR3 regions. The TCR CDR3 first-round RT-PCR relied on the HTBI primer set. Via MiXCR, TCRdb re-called the multiplex PCR reads, giving one row per CDR3 protein. This repertoire shows about 350,000 distinct CDR3 sequences, approximately 14% found once; its top ten account for 30% to 40%. The sequencing sample was made of blood. The receptors originated from a woman aged 40 to 50 with Graves' ophthalmopathy.

The V call is TRBV30, the J call TRBJ1-5; possible D gene TRBD1, 5 bases. The V and J ends lost 3 bases and 2 bases respectively, with 14 bases between them. The CDR3 totals 15 residues. The V gene's germline CDR1 is GTSNPN and CDR2 SVGIG (reference sequence). The CDR3, as DNA: TGTGCCTGGAGCCCCCCGGGCAGGGGCAATCAGCCCCAGCATTTT. This gives the protein CAWSPPGRGNQPQHF.

The chain has TRBV20-1 and TRBJ1-6; no clear D gene. The V end lost 3 bases, the J end lost 3 bases, and 15 bases lay between the germline ends. The CDR3 is 16 amino acids. From germline, CDR1 is DFQATT and CDR2 SNEGSKA (reference sequence). CDR3 coding DNA: TGCAGTGCTAGGGTCCCGGGCTCTGACTATAATTCACCCCTCCACTTT. It translates to CSARVPGSDYNSPLHF.

This clonotype was seen a handful of times. Being one base from a much bigger clone, this may be a read error. The J gene is TRBJ1-4, the V gene TRBV27, with D maybe TRBD1 (5 bases). The germline gives CDR1 MNHEY, CDR2 SMNVEV (reference sequence). Between the trimmed V and J ends, which lost 4 bases and 9 bases, there was a span of 18 bases. CDR3 length: 15 amino acids. CDR3 nucleotide sequence: TGTGCCAGCAGTTCATTGACCCAGGGCATAAAAAAACTGTTTTTT. It translates to CASSSLTQGIKKLFF. Full variable domain (missing parts from reference TRBV27 and TRBJ1-4): EAQVTQNPRYLITVTGKKLTVTCSQNMNHEYMSWYRQDPGLGLRQIYYSMNVEVTDKGDVPEGYKVSRKEKRNFPLILESPSPNQTSLYFCASSSLTQGIKKLFFGSGTQLSVL.

This clonotype was observed at least ten times. The gene calls are TRBV2 and TRBJ2-7; 9 bases match TRBD2. The CDR3 sequence is 15 residues long. The germline V gene encodes CDR1 SNHLY and CDR2 FYNNEI. With V trimmed by 10 bases and J by 0 bases, 10 bases remained unmatched. CDR3 in DNA: TGTGCCATACAACCCCTAGCGGGATACTCCTACGAGCAGTACTTC. Translating gives CAIQPLAGYSYEQYF. Drawing the rest from reference TRBV2 and TRBJ2-7, the complete variable domain is EPEVTQTPSHQVTQMGQEVILRCVPISNHLYFYWYRQILGQKVEFLVSFYNNEISEKSEIFDDQFSVERPDGSNFTLKIRSTKLEDSAMYFCAIQPLAGYSYEQYFGPGTRLTVT.

For this clonotype: A junction boundary mismatches the germline segment, possibly from a read error. The chain carries TRBV6-1 and TRBJ2-5, with TRBD2 identical over 9 bases. CDR1 is MNHNS, CDR2 SASEGT, per germline. CDR3 length equals 15 residues. CDR3 nucleotide sequence: TGTGCCAGCAGGGAAGCGGGGGGTTTACAAGAGACCCAGTACTTC. It translates to CASREAGGLQETQYF.

Turning to this clonotype: At one end the junction does not follow the germline gene, possibly because of a read error. The V gene is TRBV27, the J gene TRBJ2-7, with D tentatively TRBD1 (6 bases). Germline CDR1 MNHEY, CDR2 SMNVEV (reference sequence). The CDR3 is made up of 19 amino acids. The chain's CDR3 is CANSLSFPHREPLGDEQYF. For the CDR3, the DNA is TGTGCCAACAGTTTATCCTTCCCCCACAGGGAACCCCTTGGGGACGAGCAGTACTTC.

The sample holds many counts of this clonotype. This rearrangement joins TRBV6-1 to TRBJ1-2, with TRBD1 as a possible D gene (6 bases). The CDR3 consists of 15 residues. V gave up 3 bases and J gave up 7 bases, with 18 bases separating them. CDR1 and CDR2 from the germline V gene are MNHNS and SASEGT. The CDR3 sequence: CASSDRSGGRSGYTF. The CDR3 region has the DNA TGTGCCAGCAGTGACCGATCCGGGGGGCGTAGTGGCTACACCTTC.

This clonotype was seen at least ten times. The chain joins TRBV6-1 to TRBJ2-7, with TRBD2 as a possible D gene (5 bases). V was trimmed by 6 bases and J by 2 bases, leaving 17 bases between them. CDR1 and CDR2 (germline): MNHNS, SASEGT. The CDR3 is 15 residues long. CDR3 sequence (DNA): TGTGCCAGCAGGTCCCAAGCCGACGGGGCCTACGAGCAGTACTTC. Encoded protein: CASRSQADGAYEQYF.

This clonotype was counted at least ten times. This rearrangement joins TRBV20-1 to TRBJ2-1; tentatively, D is TRBD1 (6 bases). Trimming left V 6 bases short and J 6 bases short, with 18 bases between. This CDR3 contains 14 residues. CDR1 is DFQATT, CDR2 SNEGSKA, per germline (reference sequence). The CDR3 region has the DNA TGCAGTGCAACTGACAGGAGTACTTTCAATGAGCAGTTCTTC. Translating it yields CSATDRSTFNEQFF.

Remarks on this clonotype: A much larger clone lies one base from this, so it may be a read error. The genes are TRBV6-6 and TRBJ1-1; the D is unclear. The CDR3 has 16 residues. Germline CDR1 and CDR2: MNHNY and SVGAGI (reference sequence). The V end lost 2 bases, the J end lost 4 bases, and 17 bases lay between the germline ends. The CDR3 protein is CASSYVMATRVTEAFF. For the CDR3, the DNA is TGTGCCAGCAGTTACGTAATGGCGACAAGAGTCACTGAAGCTTTCTTT.

Only a few counts were recorded for this clonotype. The rearrangement joins TRBV6-1 to TRBJ2-3; no firm D call. The germline CDR1 and CDR2 sequences are MNHNS and SASEGT. This CDR3 spans 15 amino acids. Trimming cost V 8 bases and J 5 bases, with 20 bases left between them. This CDR3 is CASLRREVGIDTQYF. The CDR3 nucleotides are TGTGCCAGCCTCCGACGTGAGGTGGGCATAGATACGCAGTATTTT.

The chain joins TRBV14 to TRBJ2-2; 7 nucleotides line up with TRBD1. CDR1 is SGHDN and CDR2 is FVKESK in the germline V gene. CDR3 length: 15 residues. The V segment lost 2 bases and the J segment 5 bases; nucleotides outside the gene matches: 5. The CDR3 region has the DNA TGTGCCAGCAGCCAACGACAGGGTTTTACCGGGGAGCTGTTTTTT. Amino acids: CASSQRQGFTGELFF.

Many counts were recorded for this clonotype. The chain recombines TRBV2 with TRBJ1-5, with a possible D match to TRBD1 (5 bases). The germline gives CDR1 SNHLY, CDR2 FYNNEI. This CDR3 contains 15 residues. Trimming removed 8 bases from V and 1 base from J, with 15 bases in between. For the CDR3, the DNA is TGTGCCAGCCGAACGGGGCGCGGGAGCAATCAGCCCCAGCATTTT. Protein product: CASRTGRGSNQPQHF.

This clonotype occurred many times. The chain carries TRBV12-3 or TRBV12-4 and TRBJ2-1, with TRBD2 matching over 11 bases. The CDR3 covers 15 residues. V shed 2 bases, J shed 8 bases, and the junction held 5 bases outside the gene matches. In nucleotides, the CDR3 is TGTGCCAGCAGTTTACTAGCGGGGGGTGGCTATGAGCAGTTCTTC. Translation gives CASSLLAGGGYEQFF.